By share, the clone carrying this TCR beta chain ranks as large. This record comes from a study of early T cells in non-severe SARS-CoV-2 infection. Each CDR3 protein is one row after TCRdb ran MiXCR on the 5' RACE reads. This sample has about 92,000 distinct CDR3 sequences; around an eighth occur once, and the top ten carry roughly 6.4%. The CDR3 sequence is 15 residues long. The specimen sequenced was whole blood. This sequence was found in an adult who was a healthcare worker with PCR-confirmed SARS-CoV-2 infection or an uninfected control (not recorded which). The chain recombines TRBV21-1 with TRBJ1-1. TRBV21-1 is annotated as a pseudogene. As DNA, the CDR3 is TGTGCCAGCAGGAGAACGGCGGGCAAGAACACTGAAGCTTTCTTT. Its protein is CASRRTAGKNTEAFF.